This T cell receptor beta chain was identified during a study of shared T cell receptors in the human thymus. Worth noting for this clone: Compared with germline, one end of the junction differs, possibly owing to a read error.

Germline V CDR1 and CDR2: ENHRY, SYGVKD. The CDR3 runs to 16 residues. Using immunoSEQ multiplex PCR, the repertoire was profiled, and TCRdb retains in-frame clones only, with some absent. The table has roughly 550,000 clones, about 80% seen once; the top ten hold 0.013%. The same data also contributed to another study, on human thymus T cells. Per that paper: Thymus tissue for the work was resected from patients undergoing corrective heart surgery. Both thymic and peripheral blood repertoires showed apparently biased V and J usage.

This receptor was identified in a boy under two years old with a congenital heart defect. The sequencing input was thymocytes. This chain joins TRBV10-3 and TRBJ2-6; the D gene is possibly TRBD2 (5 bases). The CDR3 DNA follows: TGTGCCATCAGTGAGTGGAGGAGCTCTGAGGCCAACGTCCTGACTTTC. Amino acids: CAISEWRSSEANVLTF.